Listed here are 21 T cell receptor beta chains from one sample, sequenced in a study of CD8+ T cells in alopecia areata. Following RNA extraction, reverse transcription yielded cDNA that acted as the sequencing template. Repertoires were generated with immunoSEQ multiplex PCR, while TCRdb's copy carries only in-frame clones and drops some. This table has some 150,000 clones, around 83% appearing once. Sample treatment: oral pan-JAK inhibitor, 5-10 mg twice daily. The source material was CD8+ T cells sorted from blood, sampled at week 4, from a patient treated with tofacitinib. Every receptor here comes from a human donor with alopecia areata.

The chain recombines TRBV4-1 with TRBJ2-1; D perhaps matches TRBD2 (6 bases). Trimming stripped 0 bases from V and 10 bases from J, with 19 bases between. Germline V gene sequence: CDR1 MGHRA, CDR2 YSYEKL. The CDR3 has 16 residues. Here the CDR3 DNA reads TGCGCCAGCAGCCAAGACGGGACTTACTTTTCCCCGGAGCAGTTCTTC. Translating gives CASSQDGTYFSPEQFF.

Points on this clone: At one end, the junction sequence differs from germline, possibly due to a read error. The sample carries other DNA sequences with the same CDR3. The V call is TRBV4-1, the J call TRBJ2-3; 7 positions agree with TRBD2. The CDR3 runs 16 residues. CDR1 and CDR2 (germline): MGHRA, YSYEKL. Here the CDR3 DNA reads TGCGCCAGCAGCCAAGAAGGAGCGGGGAGCACGGATACGCAGTATTTT. Its translation: CASSQEGAGSTDTQYF.

The chain uses TRBV11-1 and TRBJ2-7; 7 bases line up with TRBD1. The ends lost 5 bases at V and 5 bases at J; junction bases unmatched: 12. In germline, CDR1 is SGHAT, CDR2 FQDESV (reference sequence). CDR3 length equals 15 residues. This chain's CDR3 is CASSPPDRDRDEQYF. In nucleotides, the CDR3 is TGTGCCAGCAGCCCCCCCGACAGGGATCGGGACGAGCAGTACTTC.

The V gene is TRBV10-2, the J gene TRBJ2-5; TRBD2 is a possible D gene (7 bases). The CDR3 contains 14 residues. V was clipped by 4 bases and J by 11 bases, with 20 bases between them. The germline CDR1 and CDR2 sequences are WSHSY and SAAADI. CDR3 region: CASSVSRGAWEQYF. In DNA, the CDR3 is TGCGCCAGCAGTGTTTCTCGGGGGGCGTGGGAGCAGTACTTC.

The genes are TRBV5-6 and TRBJ1-1; D gene uncertain. Germline V lookup: CDR1 SGHDT, CDR2 YYEEEE. This CDR3 spans 13 amino acids. V was pared by 0 bases and J by 1 base, with 4 bases between. The CDR3: CASSLGGNTEAFF. The CDR3 DNA reads TGTGCCAGCAGCTTGGGAGGGAACACTGAAGCTTTCTTT.

The chain employs TRBV5-4 and TRBJ1-6; D is unclear. Germline-derived CDR1 and CDR2 are SGHNT and YYREEE (reference sequence). The ends were cut back, 0 bases at V and 10 bases at J, with 11 bases in the middle. The CDR3 has 14 amino acids. DNA for the CDR3: TGTGCCAGCAGCTTGGGGGGTCATCCGTCACCCCTCCACTTT. Its protein product is CASSLGGHPSPLHF.

The V call is TRBV27, the J call TRBJ2-7; the D gene is possibly TRBD2 (6 bases). This CDR3 comprises 14 residues. Germline lookup yields CDR1 MNHEY and CDR2 SMNVEV (reference sequence). V was clipped by 5 bases and J by 3 bases, with 14 bases between them. CDR3 coding DNA: TGTGCCAGCAGTCGCCCCGGGGACTTCTACGAGCAGTACTTC. This translates into CASSRPGDFYEQYF.

V usage is TRBV27 and J usage is TRBJ1-4; D ambiguous. V was cut by 2 bases and J by 8 bases, with 15 bases left in between. Germline CDR1 MNHEY, CDR2 SMNVEV (reference sequence). The CDR3 has 15 residues. CDR3 protein: CASSLLAAGEEKLFF. In nucleotides, the CDR3 is TGTGCCAGCAGTTTACTGGCCGCCGGGGAGGAAAAACTGTTTTTT. Variable domain in full (rest from reference TRBV27 and TRBJ1-4): EAQVTQNPRYLITVTGKKLTVTCSQNMNHEYMSWYRQDPGLGLRQIYYSMNVEVTDKGDVPEGYKVSRKEKRNFPLILESPSPNQTSLYFCASSLLAAGEEKLFFGSGTQLSVL.

The chain joins TRBV30 to TRBJ1-2; D is undetermined. The germline CDR1 and CDR2 sequences are GTSNPN and SVGIG (reference sequence). The CDR3 covers 13 residues. Trimming took off 0 bases at V and 4 bases at J, with 9 bases between the two ends. The DNA of the CDR3 is TGTGCCTGGAGTGTGGCAGGACTCTATGGCTACACCTTC. This encodes CAWSVAGLYGYTF.

Only a few counts were recorded for this clone. The genes are TRBV29-1 and TRBJ2-5; the match to TRBD2 covers 13 bases. Trimming took 4 bases from V and 3 from J; bases not matched to a gene: 2. The germline gives CDR1 SQVTM, CDR2 ANQGSEA. The CDR3 spans 14 residues. CDR3 residues: CSVGGLAGEETQYF. The CDR3 DNA reads as TGCAGCGTTGGTGGACTAGCGGGAGAAGAGACCCAGTACTTC.

This clone was found once. The chain couples TRBV30 to TRBJ2-6, with D hard to call. V dropped 2 bases and J dropped 0 bases, with 20 bases sitting between them. The length of the CDR3 is 19 residues. In germline, CDR1 is GTSNPN, CDR2 SVGIG (reference sequence). The CDR3 protein is CAWSPRKGPPASGANVLTF. DNA for the CDR3: TGTGCCTGGAGTCCCCGGAAAGGACCACCTGCCTCTGGGGCCAACGTCCTGACTTTC.

The V gene is TRBV25-1, the J gene TRBJ2-5; D assignment may be TRBD1 or TRBD2 (6 bases each). This CDR3 is 17 amino acids long. Trimming shortened V by 6 bases and J by 5 bases, and 25 bases separated the two germline ends. Germline CDR1 reads MGHDK; CDR2 reads SYGVNS. The chain's CDR3 is CASSPPVGGSWSETQYF. Here the CDR3 DNA reads TGTGCCAGCAGCCCCCCGGTGGGGGGCTCTTGGTCGGAGACCCAGTACTTC. Full variable domain (missing parts from reference TRBV25-1 and TRBJ2-5): EADIYQTPRYLVIGTGKKITLECSQTMGHDKMYWYQQDPGMELHLIHYSYGVNSTEKGDLSSESTVSRIRTEHFPLTLESARPSHTSQYLCASSPPVGGSWSETQYFGPGTRLLVL.

The chain couples TRBV27 to TRBJ2-1; 10 positions match TRBD2. V trimming: 5 bases; J trimming: 7 bases; junction bases outside the gene matches: 17. The CDR3 spans 18 residues. The germline V gene encodes CDR1 MNHEY and CDR2 SMNVEV (reference sequence). The CDR3: CASSTLRMASGSPNEQFF. CDR3 nucleotide sequence: TGTGCCAGCAGTACCCTCCGAATGGCTAGCGGGAGCCCGAATGAGCAGTTCTTC.

This clone occurred a few times. The V call is TRBV27, the J call TRBJ2-7; 13 bases fit TRBD2. Per the germline V gene, CDR1 is MNHEY and CDR2 is SMNVEV (reference sequence). The CDR3 has 16 residues. Trimming removed 8 bases from V and 3 bases from J; junction bases left unmatched: 10. The CDR3 region is CASAGTSGKWGYEQYF. The CDR3 region has the DNA TGTGCCAGCGCCGGGACTAGCGGGAAATGGGGCTACGAGCAGTACTTC.

This clone was seen only once. The rearrangement joins TRBV27 to TRBJ2-7; D might be TRBD2 (5 bases). The germline V gene encodes CDR1 MNHEY and CDR2 SMNVEV (reference sequence). V lost 5 bases, J lost 6 bases, and 14 bases lay in between. The CDR3 runs to 13 residues. DNA for the CDR3: TGTGCCAGCAGTGCCCCGGGGAGTTCCGAGCAGTACTTC. This gives the protein CASSAPGSSEQYF.

CDR3 protein: CATGTGGTFNEQFF. In DNA form, the CDR3 reads TGTGCCACCGGGACAGGGGGCACCTTCAATGAGCAGTTCTTC. The rearrangement uses TRBV10-3 and TRBJ2-1; 12 bases map to TRBD1. This CDR3 has 14 amino acids. Germline-derived CDR1 and CDR2 are ENHRY and SYGVKD. Trimming cost V 10 bases and J 6 bases; bases outside gene matches: 7.

Remarks on this clone: Other DNA sequences in this sample translate to the same CDR3. This chain connects TRBV29-1 to TRBJ2-2; D might be TRBD2 (6 bases). In germline, CDR1 is SQVTM, CDR2 ANQGSEA. Trimming shortened V by 3 bases and J by 5 bases, and 7 bases separated the two germline ends. The CDR3 runs 12 residues. CDR3 DNA: TGCAGCGTTGAGGGGGGAACCGGGGAGCTGTTTTTT. Translating it yields CSVEGGTGELFF.

The chain is built from TRBV29-1 and TRBJ1-5; the D gene is possibly TRBD1 (6 bases). The V end lost 4 bases, the J end lost 4 bases, and 11 bases lay between the germline ends. The CDR3 runs to 13 residues. Germline assignment: CDR1 SQVTM and CDR2 ANQGSEA. The DNA for the CDR3 is TGCAGCGTTGGGCGGGACACAAATCAGCCCCAGCATTTT. Translating it yields CSVGRDTNQPQHF.

The DNA for the CDR3 is TGTGCCAGCAGTTTCCTCGGGAGTTCCTACAATGAGCAGTTCTTC. Residues: CASSFLGSSYNEQFF. V usage is TRBV27 and J usage is TRBJ2-1, with D tentatively TRBD2 (6 bases). Per germline, CDR1 MNHEY and CDR2 SMNVEV (reference sequence). Trimming pared 3 bases from V and 1 base from J, leaving 10 bases between. The CDR3 consists of 15 residues.

V and J are TRBV7-9 and TRBJ2-1, with 11 bases aligning to TRBD1. This CDR3 spans 15 amino acids. The germline gives CDR1 SEHNR, CDR2 FQNEAQ (reference sequence). V dropped 3 bases and J dropped 8; count of bases not matched to a gene: 6. For the CDR3, the DNA is TGTGCCAGCAGCTTCAGGACAGGGGGCAGGGATGAGCAGTTCTTC. The encoded protein is CASSFRTGGRDEQFF. Looking up the rest from reference TRBV7-9 and TRBJ2-1 gives the full variable domain: DTGVSQNPRHKITKRGQNVTFRCDPISEHNRLYWYRQTLGQGPEFLTYFQNEAQLEKSRLLSDRFSAERPKGSFSTLEIQRTEQGDSAMYLCASSFRTGGRDEQFFGPGTRLTVL.

This chain links TRBV14 with TRBJ2-1, with 9 nucleotides matching TRBD1. CDR1 is SGHDN and CDR2 is FVKESK in the germline V gene. V gave up 0 bases and J gave up 5 bases; unmatched junction bases: 17. CDR3 length: 20 amino acids. In nucleotides, the CDR3 is TGTGCCAGCAGCCAAGATCCCACAGGGGGCTATCGGCCTGGAGACAATGAGCAGTTCTTC. This gives the protein CASSQDPTGGYRPGDNEQFF.